This section outlines one TCR beta chain sequence together with its context. The CDR3 goes on 3 residues after the read ends, and that part is filled in from the germline J gene. This CDR3 is 17 amino acids long. Looked up from germline, CDR1 is LNHDA and CDR2 is SQIVND (reference sequence). Trimming cost V 3 bases and J 0 bases, with 14 bases left between them. Assay used: immunoSEQ multiplex PCR; TCRdb lists only in-frame clones, some missing. The table gives about 48,000 clones; the top ten clones make up 0.75% to 0.95% of it. This sample was taken from a study of Tregs in tolerant kidney transplant recipients.

Here the sequenced sample was CD4+ T cells from blood, taken before the transplant. The origin of this receptor is a human donor who received a combined kidney and bone marrow transplant. J is TRBJ1-4 and V is TRBV19, with D possibly being TRBD1 (5 bases). CDR3 DNA, as far as it was read: TGTGCCAGTAGTATCGGAGGGGCAGGTCCAACTAATGAAAAA. Protein sequence: CASSIGGAGPTNEK. The whole CDR3 reads CASSIGGAGPTNEKLFF.